The 7 T cell receptor beta chains reported below all come from one sample, sequenced in a study of Ad26.COV2.S vaccination and SARS-CoV-2 variants. This table comes from immunoSEQ multiplex PCR, and its TCRdb copy is limited to in-frame clones, with some not included. The sample contains roughly 500,000 clones, roughly nine tenths of which appear only once. Specified treatment: around 19 received Ad26.COV2.S at low or high dose, single or two shots; roughly 5 received placebo; per-sample allocation not given. Samples came from day 63 after the first vaccine or placebo injection. The source material was peripheral blood, sampled in a trial of Ad26.COV2.S vaccine versus placebo. These receptors were obtained from a person aged 18-60 years who received the Ad26.COV2.S COVID-19 vaccine or a placebo.

The chain combines TRBV11-3 with TRBJ1-1; D gene uncertain. V lost 1 base to trimming and J lost 6 bases, with 9 bases between them. Germline values: CDR1 SGHNT, CDR2 YENEEA. The CDR3 sequence is 13 residues long. CDR3 sequence reads: CASSLGSGAEAFF. The CDR3 bases are TGTGCCAGCAGCTTAGGCTCGGGAGCTGAAGCTTTCTTT.

The chain is built from TRBV3-1 (or the pseudogene TRBV3-2) and TRBJ1-5; D is undetermined. Per the germline V gene, CDR1 is LGHDT and CDR2 is YNNKEL (reference sequence). The CDR3 consists of 13 residues. V lost 3 bases and J lost 3, with 6 bases in between. The CDR3 coding sequence is TGTGCCAGCAGCCAGGGATACAATCAGCCCCAGCATTTT. This encodes CASSQGYNQPQHF.

The genes are TRBV7-9 and TRBJ2-7, with TRBD2 matching over 9 bases. The CDR3 consists of 17 residues. The V and J ends lost 1 base and 0 bases, in that order; junction bases with no gene match: 7. Germline lookup yields CDR1 SEHNR and CDR2 FQNEAQ (reference sequence). CDR3 residues: CASSLVPLAGNSYEQYV. The CDR3 DNA reads TGTGCCAGCAGCTTAGTGCCTCTAGCGGGGAACTCCTACGAGCAGTACGTC.

The rearrangement links TRBV4-2 to TRBJ2-1; D may correspond to TRBD1 or TRBD2 (5 bases each). V lost 1 base to trimming and J lost 15 bases, with 13 bases between them. The germline V gene encodes CDR1 LGHNA and CDR2 YNFKEQ. The CDR3 runs to 12 residues. CDR3 residues: CASSQVRGAAFF. CDR3 sequence (DNA): TGTGCCAGCAGCCAAGTTCGGGGCGCGGCGTTCTTC.

The CDR3 region has the DNA TGCGCCAGCAGCTTCCTGGGGGCTGGGGATGAAAAACTGTTTTTT. This sequence encodes CASSFLGAGDEKLFF. The V call is TRBV5-1, the J call TRBJ1-4; possible D gene TRBD1, 6 bases. V was shortened by 2 bases and J by 6 bases, with 14 bases between the two germline ends. The CDR3 covers 15 residues. Germline CDR1 reads SGHRS; CDR2 reads YFSETQ. Together with reference TRBV5-1 and TRBJ1-4, the CDR3 gives the full variable domain: KAGVTQTPRYLIKTRGQQVTLSCSPISGHRSVSWYQQTPGQGLQFLFEYFSETQRNKGNFPGRFSGRQFSNSRSEMNVSTLELGDSALYLCASSFLGAGDEKLFFGSGTQLSVL.

This chain uses TRBV20-1 with TRBJ2-7; D possibly corresponds to TRBD2 (6 bases). The CDR3 runs 14 residues. CDR1 and CDR2 (germline): DFQATT, SNEGSKA (reference sequence). V dropped 3 bases and J dropped 3 bases, with 15 bases sitting between them. CDR3 bases: TGCAGTGCTAGTGGAGCAGGGAGGATCTACGAGCAGTACTTC. Protein: CSASGAGRIYEQYF.

The chain employs TRBV7-3 and TRBJ2-1; D uncertain. This CDR3 is built from 13 residues. In germline, CDR1 is SGHTA, CDR2 FQGTGA. V lost 3 bases, J lost 5 bases, and 8 bases lay in between. The CDR3 DNA sequence: TGTGCCAGCAGCTTCCAAAGACACAATGAGCAGTTCTTC. Its protein product is CASSFQRHNEQFF.